The following is a TCR beta chain sequence with its context. Other nucleotide sequences in the sample specify the same CDR3. The record originates from a study of PD-L1 blockade in urothelial cancer. Synthetic templates analogous to TCR were spiked into all PCRs individually. Repertoires were generated with immunoSEQ multiplex PCR, while TCRdb's copy carries only in-frame clones and drops some. The repertoire has 55,000 to 85,000 clones, approximately 88% of them found once; the top ten carry around 3.4%. The CDR3 loop spans 16 amino acids. Germline V lookup: CDR1 SGHNT, CDR2 YENEEA. The ends lost 2 bases at V and 1 base at J; junction bases unmatched: 1. Locally advanced or metastatic urothelial carcinoma was present in patients.

The sample consisted of PBMCs, taken around atezolizumab (anti-PD-L1) treatment. This sequence originates from a man in his 60s with urothelial cancer. The chain uses TRBV11-3 and TRBJ2-2; 10 bases fit TRBD2. In DNA form, the CDR3 reads TGTGCCAGCAGCTTACTAGCGGGGGAGAACACCGGGGAGCTGTTTTTT. Translating gives CASSLLAGENTGELFF.